The 27 T cell receptor beta chains listed next were all sequenced from one sample in a study of OX40 agonist ivuxolimab in advanced cancers. This table comes from immunoSEQ multiplex PCR, and its TCRdb copy is limited to in-frame clones, with some not included. Here the sample spans approximately 87,000 clones, roughly 85% being singletons. Sequencing used CD4+ or CD8+ T cells sorted from blood, obtained in a trial of the OX40 agonist ivuxolimab. The receptors stem from an adult with an advanced solid tumor such as melanoma, head and neck, liver or kidney cancer.

V usage is TRBV5-1 and J usage is TRBJ2-3, with D uncertain. Trimming cost V 1 base and J 1 base, with 7 bases left between them. The CDR3 has 14 amino acids. In germline, CDR1 is SGHRS, CDR2 YFSETQ. CDR3 DNA: TGCGCCAGCAGCTTGTTCCCGGGCACAGATACGCAGTATTTT. Residues: CASSLFPGTDTQYF.

A single count supports this clone. This chain links TRBV19 with TRBJ2-6; 9 positions agree with TRBD1. J lost 3 bases, V lost 10 bases, and 7 bases had no gene match. Germline V CDR1 and CDR2: LNHDA, SQIVND (reference sequence). The CDR3 length is 15 residues. CDR3 sequence: CATRDRVNGANVLTF. DNA of the CDR3: TGTGCCACTCGGGACAGGGTAAATGGGGCCAACGTCCTGACTTTC.

The chain carries TRBV30 and TRBJ1-2; D is possibly TRBD1 (5 bases). Germline V gene lookup returns CDR1 GTSNPN and CDR2 SVGIG (reference sequence). CDR3 length: 14 amino acids. V lost 2 bases and J lost 4, with 14 bases in between. This CDR3 is CAWSKGGQGYGYTF. CDR3 coding DNA: TGTGCCTGGAGTAAAGGAGGTCAGGGCTATGGCTACACCTTC.

This rearrangement joins TRBV10-3 to TRBJ2-3; 12 bases match TRBD2. The CDR3 consists of 17 residues. V lost 4 bases and J lost 2; bases outside the gene matches: 7. Germline values: CDR1 ENHRY, CDR2 SYGVKD. CDR3 sequence reads: CAISGLAGGPLTDTQYF. The CDR3 bases are TGTGCCATCAGTGGCCTAGCGGGAGGGCCGCTCACAGATACGCAGTATTTT.

The chain combines TRBV7-2 with TRBJ2-5; no firm D call. There are 13 residues in the CDR3. Germline-derived CDR1 and CDR2 are SGHTA and FQGNSA. Trimming left V 5 bases short and J 2 bases short, with 9 bases between. The DNA for the CDR3 is TGTGCCAGCAGCCTATTACGACAAGAGACCCAGTACTTC. It is translated as CASSLLRQETQYF.

The rearrangement uses TRBV5-6 and TRBJ2-1; D gene uncertain. The CDR3 is 15 residues long. CDR1 SGHDT and CDR2 YYEEEE come from the germline V gene. V was shortened by 2 bases and J by 2 bases, with 11 bases between the two germline ends. This chain's CDR3 is CASSFYGLAYNEQFF. The DNA of the CDR3 is TGTGCCAGCAGCTTCTACGGGTTGGCCTACAATGAGCAGTTCTTC.

This chain connects TRBV6-6 to TRBJ1-2; the D gene is possibly TRBD1 (6 bases). V lost 7 bases and J lost 3, with 18 bases in between. This CDR3 has 15 amino acids. Germline CDR1 MNHNY, CDR2 SVGAGI (reference sequence). The CDR3 DNA follows: TGTGCCAGCACCCCGGGGGGAGGGGGGGACTATGGCTACACCTTC. Protein product: CASTPGGGGDYGYTF.

This clone has only one observation. This sample also contains other DNA sequences that code for the same CDR3. The chain combines TRBV2 with TRBJ1-1; D is undetermined. Per germline, CDR1 SNHLY and CDR2 FYNNEI. V was cut by 2 bases and J by 1 base, with 5 bases left in between. This CDR3 spans 13 amino acids. This chain's CDR3 is CASSELENTEAFF. Here the CDR3 DNA reads TGTGCCAGCAGTGAACTGGAGAACACTGAAGCTTTCTTT. The variable domain in full, with the rest retrieved from reference TRBV2 and TRBJ1-1, is EPEVTQTPSHQVTQMGQEVILRCVPISNHLYFYWYRQILGQKVEFLVSFYNNEISEKSEIFDDQFSVERPDGSNFTLKIRSTKLEDSAMYFCASSELENTEAFFGQGTRLTVV.

This sequence joins TRBV5-6 and TRBJ1-1; D is possibly TRBD1 (5 bases). With 2 bases removed from V and 4 bases from J, the gap between germline ends came to 9 bases. From germline, CDR1 is SGHDT and CDR2 YYEEEE. The CDR3 totals 13 residues. CDR3: CASSLAGPTEAFF. CDR3 coding DNA: TGTGCCAGCAGCTTAGCGGGACCCACTGAAGCTTTCTTT.

The chain employs TRBV11-1 and TRBJ2-2, with D possibly TRBD2 on 7 matching bases. V lost 7 bases to trimming and J lost 5 bases, with 14 bases between them. CDR1 is SGHAT and CDR2 is FQDESV in the germline V gene (reference sequence). This CDR3 has 14 amino acids. The CDR3 is CASTPGGPTGELFF. CDR3 bases: TGTGCCAGCACCCCGGGGGGCCCAACCGGGGAGCTGTTTTTT. Full variable domain (rest looked up from reference TRBV11-1 and TRBJ2-2): EAEVAQSPRYKITEKSQAVAFWCDPISGHATLYWYRQILGQGPELLVQFQDESVVDDSQLPKDRFSAERLKGVDSTLKIQPAELGDSAMYLCASTPGGPTGELFFGEGSRLTVL.

V gene TRBV5-6 combines with J gene TRBJ2-1; D perhaps matches TRBD2 (5 bases). Germline CDR1 SGHDT, CDR2 YYEEEE. The CDR3 consists of 16 residues. V lost 0 bases, J lost 5 bases, and 15 bases lay in between. CDR3 in DNA: TGTGCCAGCAGCTTGGACTTTCGGGGAATCAACAATGAGCAGTTCTTC. This encodes CASSLDFRGINNEQFF. Based on the CDR3 plus reference TRBV5-6 and TRBJ2-1, the full variable domain is DAGVTQSPTHLIKTRGQQVTLRCSPKSGHDTVSWYQQALGQGPQFIFQYYEEEERQRGNFPDRFSGHQFPNYSSELNVNALLLGDSALYLCASSLDFRGINNEQFFGPGTRLTVL.

The genes are TRBV5-1 and TRBJ2-1, with a weak D call TRBD2 (5 bases). From germline, CDR1 is SGHRS and CDR2 YFSETQ. The germline V and J ends were trimmed by 0 bases and 5 bases, with 9 bases remaining between them. The CDR3 has 14 residues. CDR3: CASSLGSRDNEQFF. The CDR3 coding sequence is TGCGCCAGCAGCTTGGGTTCGCGGGACAATGAGCAGTTCTTC.

The count of this clone is one. The rearrangement joins TRBV9 to TRBJ1-5; possibly TRBD1 for D (6 bases). V dropped 9 bases and J dropped 3 bases, with 19 bases sitting between them. There are 15 residues in the CDR3. The germline V gene has CDR1 SGDLS and CDR2 YYNGEE. CDR3 residues: CATPKGGGNNQPQHF. The DNA of the CDR3 is TGTGCCACTCCGAAGGGGGGGGGCAACAATCAGCCCCAGCATTTT. The full variable domain, rest sourced from reference TRBV9 and TRBJ1-5, is DSGVTQTPKHLITATGQRVTLRCSPRSGDLSVYWYQQSLDQGLQFLIQYYNGEERAKGNILERFSAQQFPDLHSELNLSSLELGDSALYFCATPKGGGNNQPQHFGDGTRLSIL.

This clone was picked up one time. The V and J genes are TRBV10-2 and TRBJ2-5; no reliable D call. The CDR3 extends over 10 amino acids. V lost 4 bases and J 5 bases, leaving 2 bases between the germline ends. Germline CDR1 WSHSY, CDR2 SAAADI. DNA for the CDR3: TGCGCCAGCAGTGGGGAGACCCAGTACTTC. Translated, it gives CASSGETQYF.

This sequence joins TRBV7-4 and TRBJ1-5, with D perhaps TRBD1 (6 bases). There are 16 residues in the CDR3. CDR1 and CDR2 (germline): SGHVT, SQSDAQ. V lost 8 bases to trimming and J lost 0 bases, with 17 bases between them. CDR3 coding DNA: TGTGCCAGCCTACTGGGACATTCGGTTAGCAATCAGCCCCAGCATTTT. Translated: CASLLGHSVSNQPQHF.

J is TRBJ2-5 and V is TRBV5-1, with 10 bases lining up with TRBD2. This CDR3 spans 15 amino acids. V lost 4 bases and J lost 2; bases outside the gene matches: 5. Germline CDR1 and CDR2: SGHRS and YFSETQ. This chain's CDR3 is CASSLTSGQQETQYF. In DNA, the CDR3 is TGCGCCAGCAGCCTGACTAGCGGGCAGCAAGAGACCCAGTACTTC.

The chain links TRBV5-1 to TRBJ2-3, with 12 nucleotides matching TRBD2. The CDR3 covers 17 residues. CDR1 and CDR2 (germline): SGHRS, YFSETQ. V shed 0 bases and J 3 bases; nucleotides not matched to a gene: 5. The CDR3 region has the DNA TGCGCCAGCAGCTTGGGACTAGCGGGAGTCAGTACAGATACGCAGTATTTT. This gives the protein CASSLGLAGVSTDTQYF.

V usage is TRBV18 and J usage is TRBJ1-5, with a weak D call TRBD1 (6 bases). Germline-derived CDR1 and CDR2 are KGHSH and LQKENI. V shed 6 bases and J shed 2 bases, with 8 bases lying between them. CDR3 length: 13 residues. This CDR3 is CASSGQRNQPQHF. The DNA for the CDR3 is TGTGCCAGCTCCGGACAGCGCAATCAGCCCCAGCATTTT.

V is TRBV6-1 and J is TRBJ2-7; tentative D call: TRBD1 (8 bases). With 7 bases removed from V and 3 bases from J, the gap between germline ends came to 19 bases. This CDR3 is 15 amino acids long. Per the germline V gene, CDR1 is MNHNS and CDR2 is SASEGT. The CDR3 protein is CASITTHRGGYEQYF. The CDR3 DNA follows: TGTGCCAGCATTACAACTCACAGGGGGGGCTACGAGCAGTACTTC.

The chain joins TRBV5-5 to TRBJ2-5, with 7 bases aligning to TRBD1. In germline, CDR1 is SGHKS, CDR2 YYEKEE (reference sequence). Trimming removed 5 bases from V and 4 bases from J; junction bases left unmatched: 5. The CDR3 sequence is 13 residues long. CDR3 nucleotides: TGTGCCAGCAGAGAAGGGGGCGTAGAGACCCAGTACTTC. This encodes CASREGGVETQYF. Full variable domain (remainder filled in from reference TRBV5-5 and TRBJ2-5): DAGVTQSPTHLIKTRGQQVTLRCSPISGHKSVSWYQQVLGQGPQFIFQYYEKEERGRGNFPDRFSARQFPNYSSELNVNALLLGDSALYLCASREGGVETQYFGPGTRLLVL.

This sequence joins TRBV28 and TRBJ2-7; possible D gene TRBD2, 6 bases. In germline, CDR1 is MDHEN, CDR2 SYDVKM. V was trimmed by 6 bases and J by 6 bases, leaving 15 bases between them. CDR3 length equals 13 residues. The CDR3 loop is CASRGTSISEQYF. CDR3 DNA sequence: TGTGCCAGCAGGGGAACTAGCATTAGCGAGCAGTACTTC.

The V and J genes are TRBV10-1 and TRBJ1-1; D remains unclear. Trimming shortened V by 5 bases and J by 5 bases, and 12 bases separated the two germline ends. This CDR3 comprises 13 residues. Germline V CDR1 and CDR2: WNHNN, SYGVQD (reference sequence). DNA for the CDR3: TGCGCCAGCAGTCGCGACCCGACAACTGAAGCTTTCTTT. Translating gives CASSRDPTTEAFF.

The V and J genes are TRBV5-1 and TRBJ1-2; D not certain. V lost 0 bases and J lost 5, with 11 bases in between. CDR1 SGHRS and CDR2 YFSETQ come from the germline V gene. The CDR3 contains 14 residues. The CDR3 bases are TGCGCCAGCAGCTTGGGATCAACGGAGTATGGCTACACCTTC. Residues: CASSLGSTEYGYTF.

The chain recombines TRBV15 with TRBJ2-5; a weak D match, TRBD2 (6 bases). CDR1 is LNHNV, CDR2 YYDKDF, per germline (reference sequence). CDR3 size: 15 residues. Trimming took off 0 bases at V and 2 bases at J, with 10 bases between the two ends. The CDR3 is CATSRDHGGQETQYF. The DNA of the CDR3 is TGTGCCACCAGCAGAGATCATGGAGGGCAAGAGACCCAGTACTTC.

The chain links TRBV14 to TRBJ2-3; D not resolved. The CDR3 covers 16 residues. V was pared by 0 bases and J by 0 bases, with 10 bases between. Looked up from germline, CDR1 is SGHDN and CDR2 is FVKESK. CDR3 region: CASSQDRRFSTDTQYF. CDR3 nucleotides: TGTGCCAGCAGCCAAGACAGGCGATTTAGCACAGATACGCAGTATTTT.

The chain combines TRBV9 with TRBJ2-4; 7 bases line up with TRBD1. The CDR3 runs to 15 residues. With 4 bases clipped from V and 4 bases from J, the junction kept 8 bases outside the gene matches. CDR1 and CDR2 (germline): SGDLS, YYNGEE. In nucleotides, the CDR3 is TGTGCCAGCAGCCAAACAGGGGCCATTAAAAACATTCAGTACTTC. Translating it yields CASSQTGAIKNIQYF.

The chain employs TRBV25-1 and TRBJ1-2; no firm D call. The CDR3 has 15 residues. Trimming removed 3 bases at V and 0 bases at J, with 11 bases between. In germline, CDR1 is MGHDK, CDR2 SYGVNS. CDR3 protein: CASSDPSLANYGYTF. The CDR3 nucleotides read TGTGCCAGCAGTGACCCTTCATTAGCTAACTATGGCTACACCTTC.